This TCR beta chain was observed in a study of blood T cell repertoires in COVID-19. Produced via immunoSEQ multiplex PCR; TCRdb's table is partial and in-frame only. The table shows about 250,000 clones, with 86% occurring only once. The J segment lost 11 bases and the V segment lost 5 bases, leaving 7 bases of the junction unmatched. Germline-derived CDR1 and CDR2 are SQVTM and ANQGSEA. CDR3 size: 11 residues. The sequence was collected from a woman aged 80 or over with COVID-19, enrolled during active disease. The sequenced sample was peripheral blood. V usage is TRBV29-1 and J usage is TRBJ1-1; 8 nucleotides align to TRBD1. CDR3 protein: CSVWHQGAAFF. In DNA form, the CDR3 reads TGCAGCGTTTGGCACCAGGGGGCGGCTTTCTTT.